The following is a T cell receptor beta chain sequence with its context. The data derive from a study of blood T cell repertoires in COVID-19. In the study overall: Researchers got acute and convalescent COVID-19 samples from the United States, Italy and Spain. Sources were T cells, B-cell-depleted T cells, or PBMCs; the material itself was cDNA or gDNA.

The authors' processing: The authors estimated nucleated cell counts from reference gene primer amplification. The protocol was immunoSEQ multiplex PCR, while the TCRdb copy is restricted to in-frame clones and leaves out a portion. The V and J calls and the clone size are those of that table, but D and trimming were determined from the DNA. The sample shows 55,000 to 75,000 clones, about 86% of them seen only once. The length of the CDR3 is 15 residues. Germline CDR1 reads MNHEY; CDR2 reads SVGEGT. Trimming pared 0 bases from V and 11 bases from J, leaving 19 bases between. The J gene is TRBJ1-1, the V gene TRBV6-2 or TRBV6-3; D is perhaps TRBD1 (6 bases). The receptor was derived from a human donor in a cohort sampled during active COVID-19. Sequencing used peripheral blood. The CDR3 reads CASSYSPGTPLYAFF. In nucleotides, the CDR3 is TGTGCCAGCAGTTACTCCCCAGGGACACCCCTGTATGCTTTCTTT.